The 3 T cell receptor beta chains given below trace back to one sample, sequenced in a study of T-cell memory formation after mild COVID-19. TCRdb re-derived calls from the 5' RACE reads in MiXCR, one entry per CDR3 protein. The repertoire holds fewer than 350,000 distinct CDR3 sequences, with over 7% as singletons. The sample comprised PBMCs or a T cell subset sorted from them (not recorded which). These receptors came from a man between 18 and 29 years old who had mild COVID-19 (a few samples of this study predate the infection). Cell type and time point are not known.

The genes are TRBV7-9 and TRBJ2-1; possible D gene TRBD1, 6 bases. The germline V and J ends were trimmed by 7 bases and 9 bases, with 16 bases remaining between them. CDR3 size: 13 residues. Germline values: CDR1 SEHNR, CDR2 FQNEAQ (reference sequence). The CDR3 sequence: CASTLQQGIEQFF. CDR3 DNA: TGTGCCAGCACTCTCCAACAGGGTATTGAGCAGTTCTTC.

This clonotype was counted a few times. The gene calls are TRBV7-9 and TRBJ2-1; 7 positions match TRBD1. CDR3 length: 12 residues. Germline V CDR1 and CDR2: SEHNR, FQNEAQ (reference sequence). V lost 4 bases, J lost 10 bases, and 4 bases stayed unmatched. The DNA of the CDR3 is TGTGCCAGCAGCTCCAGGGGGTACGAGCAGTTCTTC. It is translated as CASSSRGYEQFF.

This clonotype was seen at least ten times. The gene calls are TRBV7-2 and TRBJ2-5, with D maybe TRBD2 (5 bases). CDR3 length equals 14 residues. Germline V lookup: CDR1 SGHTA, CDR2 FQGNSA. V lost 4 bases and J lost 5, with 14 bases in between. CDR3 region: CASSWQMSGETQYF. For the CDR3, the DNA is TGTGCCAGCAGCTGGCAGATGTCGGGGGAGACCCAGTACTTC.